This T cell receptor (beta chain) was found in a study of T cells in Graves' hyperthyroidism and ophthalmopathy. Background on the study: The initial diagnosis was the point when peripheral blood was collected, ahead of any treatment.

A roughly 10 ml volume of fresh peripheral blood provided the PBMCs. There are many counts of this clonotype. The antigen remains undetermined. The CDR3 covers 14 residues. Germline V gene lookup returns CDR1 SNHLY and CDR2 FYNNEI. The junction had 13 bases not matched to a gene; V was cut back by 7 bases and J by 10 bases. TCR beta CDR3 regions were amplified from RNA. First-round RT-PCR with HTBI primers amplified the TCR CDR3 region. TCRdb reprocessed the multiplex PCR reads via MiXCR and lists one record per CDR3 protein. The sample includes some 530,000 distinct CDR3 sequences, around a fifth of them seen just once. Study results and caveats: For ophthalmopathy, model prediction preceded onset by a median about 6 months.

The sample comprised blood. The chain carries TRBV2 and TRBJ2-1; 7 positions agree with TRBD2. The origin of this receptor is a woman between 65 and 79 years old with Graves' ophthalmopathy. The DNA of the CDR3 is TGTGCCAGCACCTTGGGGCTAGCGGCTATGGAGCAGTTCTTC. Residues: CASTLGLAAMEQFF.